This T cell receptor beta chain appears in the sequencing data of a study of T cell changes during pregnancy in multiple sclerosis. The CDR3 has 16 residues. Germline V gene lookup returns CDR1 SGHTA and CDR2 FQGNSA. In the case of this clone: One junction end disagrees with the germline gene, perhaps due to a read error.

Using immunoSEQ multiplex PCR, the repertoire was profiled, and TCRdb retains in-frame clones only, with some absent. The sample consists of almost 50,000 clones, 92% of them appearing once. This receptor was identified in a female donor in good health, enrolled as a control in a pregnancy study. The chain is built from TRBV7-2 and TRBJ1-5; no clear D. The sample was CD4+ T cells from peripheral blood mononuclear cells, taken in the second trimester of pregnancy. CDR3 DNA: TGTGCCAGCAGCTTAGATCGACGGATTAGCATTCAGCCCCAGCATTTT. Encoded protein: CASSLDRRISIQPQHF.